This T cell receptor (beta chain) derives from a study of shared clonotypes between healthy human individuals. The wider study: Each donor had three CD4 naive, three CD4 memory, two CD8 naive and one CD8 memory plate.

Over several immunoSEQ plates, each subset's genomic DNA was distributed in even portions. Data came from immunoSEQ multiplex PCR; TCRdb stores just in-frame clones and leaves some out. The sample carries a few hundred thousand clones, less than 98% recorded once. The ends lost 3 bases at V and 0 bases at J; junction bases unmatched: 12. Germline CDR1 SGHDN, CDR2 FVKESK. This CDR3 is 19 amino acids long. The donor population consisted of healthy HIV-negative adults with no recent acute infections or vaccinations. Into CD45RA+ naive and CD45RA-negative memory subsets, the CD4+ cells were split. Sequenced input: naive CD4+ T cells sorted from blood. Sample subset: CD45RA+ positively selected. V and J are TRBV14 and TRBJ1-5; 9 bases match TRBD1. The receptor comes from a woman aged 30 to 39 in good health. This CDR3 reads CASSHYPGTGRNSNQPQHF. In DNA, the CDR3 is TGTGCCAGCAGCCATTATCCAGGGACAGGGAGAAATAGCAATCAGCCCCAGCATTTT.